This entry describes one T cell receptor beta chain. Its antigen is unknown. The cohort was made up of around 720 healthy bone marrow donors. All cohort members were sampled while nominally healthy, although unrecorded immune exposures were likely present. The donor tested CMV seropositive and was one of the 289 seropositive cohort members. Each donor provided a peripheral blood sample, and peripheral blood mononuclear cells were used for TCR beta sequencing. Genomic DNA extraction from the blood cell samples was performed with the Qiagen DNeasy Blood Extraction Kit. This record comes from a study of cytomegalovirus exposure and HLA in healthy donors (dated by TCRdb to the late 2010s). Concerning the study at large: According to an earlier analysis of 587 of the donors, about 179 million T cells yielded 117 million unique TCR beta sequences and about 300 Gb of sequence data. Roughly 300 gigabases of sequencing data and around 87 million unique TCR sequences were included in an early release covering several hundred HLA-typed donors. Of the 300 to 500 genotyped donors, less than 85% were placed in the genetic ancestry cluster associated with self-reported Caucasian donors. The aim of the study was to test whether cataloging public T cell receptors could identify signatures of past pathogen exposure. The T cell repertoires of around 730 subjects were profiled by immunosequencing and related to cytomegalovirus serostatus. Along with the roughly 700-subject first cohort, a separate validation cohort of over 90 different subjects was used. To predict cytomegalovirus infection status, the study brought together high-throughput TCR immunosequencing, statistical association of individual TCRs with disease status, and machine learning. To study patterns of TCR occurrence, a later analysis re-analyzed previously published TCR beta repertoires from 700 or so donors and added high-resolution HLA genotyping. In the later analysis, no new phenotypic data were used to find candidate immune exposures; instead, reliance was placed on TCR beta sequences and their occurrence across donors. An earlier analysis of some 500 of the donors applied high-throughput TCR beta sequencing to assess whether each TCR beta V gene segment acted as functional or pseudogenic. Alongside the repertoire data, information on donor age, sex, ethnicity and CMV serostatus was compiled. A later genetic analysis used genome-wide SNP genotypes for about 60% of the 666 donors, treating that subset as a discovery cohort. All discovery cohort repertoires had been generated using a single sequencing platform. Class I and class II HLA loci were covered by the typing at four-digit resolution. Typing coverage differed by locus: A, B, C, DRB1 and DQB1 were typed in roughly 620-640 donors, DQA1 in about 510, DPA1 in some 570, and DPB1 in 400 to 480. A few DR-DQ haplotypes were treated as single units for association and clustering because of strong linkage in the cohort. Across some 400 genotyped donors of the cohort, an average of about 200,000 unique TCR beta nucleotide sequences per donor were sequenced, and approximately 17% of those sequences were non-productive. The full study reports these points: In a later analysis, HLA-associated TCR beta chains showed more clonal expansion and lower generation probabilities than non-associated chains that were equally common. This cohort had only TCR beta chains sequenced, and the lack of alpha or paired-chain data limited which features could be detected. The earlier analysis of approximately 560 of the donors excluded some 15 rarely observed V segments, including chromosome 9 orphons, because counts were too low. A few of the identified cytomegalovirus-associated TCR beta chains were confirmed in vitro to be specific for cytomegalovirus antigens. Linkage disequilibrium might explain the correlated functional status among segregating V segments, but an unknown experimental factor could not be ruled out. Immune exposure information for the cohort was limited to CMV serostatus. When HLA alleles, especially DR and DQ, strongly co-occurred, TCR associations were difficult to assign to individual alleles. A further reported finding was that TCR beta sequences accurately predicted the HLA-A and HLA-B alleles for most subjects in the first cohort. A later analysis found that most CMV-associated TCR beta chains appeared HLA-restricted, with HLA associations seemingly driven largely by CMV exposure. The study listed 150 to 200 TCR beta chains as associated with cytomegalovirus. In a later analysis, the rate of TCR association differed among HLA loci, with DRB1 alleles having the most associated TCRs and HLA-C alleles having the fewest. Specific HLA alleles were associated with 15,000 to 20,000 TCR beta sequences at a false discovery rate of 0.05 in a later analysis. The classifier was reported to diagnose cytomegalovirus status with high specificity and sensitivity in both the original and validation cohorts. Several of the top co-occurrence clusters appeared to be linked to parvovirus B19, influenza, CMV and Epstein-Barr virus, according to a later analysis. The authors suggested that the approach could potentially be extended to other disease states and immunological phenotypes. In a later genetic analysis, fewer N-insertions in productive TCRs were reported among donors in an Asian-associated ancestry cluster than the roughly 700-donor mean. While some public TCRs were present in many individuals, most TCR sequences turned up only very rarely across donors. Roughly uniform sequencing depth across donors was assumed in presence/absence analyses, although this assumption may not hold. A group of highly shared sequence variants was considered likely to be a technical artifact of the sequencing pipeline. Some IMGT-functional V segments, including TRBV6-2 and TRBV6-3, could not be told apart with the 87-base-pair reads, so those segments were excluded. Because some donors lacked HLA typing at each locus, the association tests relied only on the typed subset. In an earlier analysis of 587 of the donors, most TCR beta V segments appeared in productive rearrangements about 90% or about 30% of the time, broadly matching IMGT annotations. An association between a missense DCLRE1C variant and V-gene and J-gene trimming of TCR beta chains was found in a later genetic analysis and replicated in an independent cohort.

V ends up 3 bases short and J 9 bases short, with an unmatched junction base count of 6. The CDR3 has 13 amino acids, counting the end cysteine and phenylalanine. The kept DNA is CDR3 alone, 39 bases in frame from the first base. CDR1 is given as SGDLS and CDR2 as YYNGEE, both from the germline V gene. To prepare the library, the immunoSEQ multiplex PCR assay was applied. For the multiplex PCR, a mixture combining 60 forward primers for TCR Vbeta segments and 13 reverse primers for TCR Jbeta segments was used. The CDR3 region of rearranged TCR beta genes was amplified from genomic DNA by a multiplex PCR assay. The Illumina HiSeq System was used to sequence the amplified TCR beta libraries as 87-base-pair reads. The source study handled its data this way. A later analysis counted tens of millions of unique TCR beta chains across the roughly 700 repertoires, and roughly 11 million of these chains were shared by at least two donors. Raw reads were error-corrected and collapsed into unique sequences by a nearest-neighbor algorithm in which closely related sequences were merged to remove PCR and sequencing errors. V, D and J gene segments were assigned by aligning CDR3 sequences to IMGT reference sequences. Each retained sequence needed at least a six-nucleotide match to both a V gene segment and a J gene segment. A rearrangement counted as productive if the CDR3 had no stop codons and remained in frame with V and J, and every other rearrangement counted as non-productive. Following IMGT convention, CDR3 was defined as the stretch from the second conserved V-encoded cysteine up to the conserved J-encoded phenylalanine. The earlier analysis of about 570 of the donors excluded any sequence lacking an unambiguous match to a single V gene segment. In an earlier analysis of almost 600 of the donors, a V segment was called functional when productive rearrangements were above 56.7%, and segregating when the standard deviation between donors exceeded 5%. A statistical classification framework was built to diagnose cytomegalovirus status from the catalog of TCR beta chain sequences. In a later analysis, V and J genes were assigned by comparing TCR nucleotide sequences against IMGT/GENE-DB human TR gene sequences. The TCRdist pipeline was used in a later analysis to assign CDR3 sequences and most-parsimonious VDJ recombination scenarios. In a later analysis, each TCR beta chain was defined by its CDR3 amino acid sequence together with its V-gene family, and reads lacking a unique V-gene family were excluded. As a way to deal with suspected cross-contamination and a sequencing artifact, a later analysis dropped hundreds of nucleotide sequences that were highly shared and had low generation probability. A later analysis calculated a clonal expansion index for each public chain from normalized within-repertoire ranks of inferred template counts. A later analysis computed generation probabilities with a VDJ recombination model fitted to out-of-frame rearrangements, and checked the results against IGoR. In a later analysis, TCR-TCR, TCR-HLA and TCR-CMV co-occurrence was scored with hypergeometric tests, and a repertoire-size bias correction was applied to TCR pairs. To estimate false discovery rates, a later analysis permuted the HLA or CMV assignments 20 times. A later analysis grouped co-occurring TCRs with DBSCAN, adding TCRdist sequence similarity when clustering within HLA-allele-positive subsets. Repertoires with fewer than 30,000 or more than 120,000 public chains were left out of co-occurrence clustering, as were a handful of repertoires with anomalous nucleotide sharing. The clones in this table, taken by TCRdb from immuneACCESS, are in-frame only. Not every clone is retained; where verified, under half of the shortfall comes from an unresolved V gene, and the cause of the rest is unknown. V and J calls and clone size follow that table, whereas D and trimming were derived from the DNA. The sample table on file contains around 75,000 clones. The ten biggest clones cover approximately 15% of the sample.

The chain uses TRBV9 and TRBJ2-1, with 7 central nucleotides matching TRBD1. The receptor comes from a man aged 50 to 59 in good health and CMV-seropositive. Sequenced: PBMCs. Here the CDR3 is given as CASSADRDGEQFF. The DNA sequence is as follows: TGTGCCAGCAGCGCCGACAGGGATGGTGAGCAGTTCTTC.